Below are 27 T cell receptor beta chains sequenced from a single sample in a study of identical twins. TCRdb re-called the 5' RACE reads through MiXCR, storing one row per CDR3 protein. The sample records some 600,000 distinct CDR3 sequences, under 8.5% being singletons. The same specimen was also included in a second study, on yellow fever vaccine responses in identical twins.

Specimen: PBMCs. The source is a woman under 30 in good health.

This clonotype was recorded a few times. The V gene is TRBV6-4, the J gene TRBJ2-2; the D is unclear. This CDR3 is 15 amino acids long. V was clipped by 3 bases and J by 6 bases, with 14 bases between them. Germline V CDR1 and CDR2: MRHNA, SNTAGT. The CDR3 is CASSDRIRPAGELFF. DNA of the CDR3: TGTGCCAGCAGTGATAGGATCAGGCCCGCCGGGGAGCTGTTTTTT.

This clonotype was observed a few times. V and J are TRBV6-2 or TRBV6-3 and TRBJ2-3; 9 nucleotides match TRBD2. The CDR3 totals 15 residues. CDR1 is MNHEY, CDR2 SVGEGT, per germline. J was trimmed by 3 bases and V by 6 bases; bases with no gene match: 7. The CDR3 DNA is TGTGCCAGCAGCAAACTAGCGGGCATAACAGATACGCAGTATTTT. Its translation is CASSKLAGITDTQYF.

V gene TRBV24-1 combines with J gene TRBJ2-2; D ambiguous. The V end lost 0 bases, the J end lost 7 bases, and 2 bases lay between the germline ends. The germline V gene has CDR1 KGHDR and CDR2 SFDVKD. This CDR3 contains 12 residues. CDR3 nucleotides: TGTGCCACCAGTGATTTGAGCGGGGAGCTGTTTTTT. This codes for CATSDLSGELFF.

The V call is TRBV6-5, the J call TRBJ1-1, with 9 positions matching TRBD1. The CDR3 runs to 15 residues. The germline V gene encodes CDR1 MNHEY and CDR2 SVGAGI. Trimming cost V 2 bases and J 11 bases; bases outside gene matches: 12. The CDR3 loop reads CASSYRRTGAGLAFF. CDR3 nucleotide sequence: TGTGCCAGCAGTTACCGCCGGACAGGGGCGGGGCTGGCTTTCTTT.

V gene TRBV12-3 or TRBV12-4 combines with J gene TRBJ2-2; D gene ambiguous. The CDR3 extends over 13 amino acids. V was trimmed by 0 bases and J by 6 bases, leaving 5 bases between them. CDR3 residues: CASSLARAGELFF. The DNA of the CDR3 is TGTGCCAGCAGTTTAGCTCGGGCCGGGGAGCTGTTTTTT.

This clonotype was seen a handful of times. The chain joins TRBV3-1 to TRBJ1-1; D is unresolved. V was clipped by 0 bases and J by 1 base, with 3 bases between them. The length of the CDR3 is 13 residues. CDR1 and CDR2 from the germline V gene are LGHDT and YNNKEL (reference sequence). The CDR3 is CASSQEPNTEAFF. The CDR3 DNA is TGTGCCAGCAGCCAAGAGCCGAACACTGAAGCTTTCTTT. Combining the CDR3 with reference TRBV3-1 and TRBJ1-1 gives the whole variable domain DTAVSQTPKYLVTQMGNDKSIKCEQNLGHDTMYWYKQDSKKFLKIMFSYNNKELIINETVPNRFSPKSPDKAHLNLHINSLELGDSAVYFCASSQEPNTEAFFGQGTRLTVV.

This clonotype was detected ten times or more. The chain is built from TRBV27 and TRBJ2-7; weak D call: TRBD2 (6 bases). From germline, CDR1 is MNHEY and CDR2 SMNVEV (reference sequence). The V gene lost 10 bases and the J gene lost 3 bases, with 19 bases spanning the gap. This CDR3 is built from 14 residues. In DNA, the CDR3 is TGTGCCACCCGGAGTATCGCGGGGTTCTACGAGCAGTACTTC. The encoded protein is CATRSIAGFYEQYF.

This clonotype was recorded at least ten times. This chain joins TRBV5-1 and TRBJ1-1, with unresolved D. Germline V CDR1 and CDR2: SGHRS, YFSETQ. The V gene lost 0 bases and the J gene lost 1 base, with 10 bases spanning the gap. The CDR3 has 15 amino acids. The CDR3 loop reads CASSLGRQQNTEAFF. CDR3 in DNA: TGCGCCAGCAGCTTGGGGCGTCAACAGAACACTGAAGCTTTCTTT. The whole variable domain, remainder taken from reference TRBV5-1 and TRBJ1-1, is KAGVTQTPRYLIKTRGQQVTLSCSPISGHRSVSWYQQTPGQGLQFLFEYFSETQRNKGNFPGRFSGRQFSNSRSEMNVSTLELGDSALYLCASSLGRQQNTEAFFGQGTRLTVV.

The V and J genes are TRBV5-1 and TRBJ2-1; D ambiguous. The V and J ends lost 0 bases and 6 bases respectively, with 7 bases between them. The CDR3 contains 13 residues. Germline assignment: CDR1 SGHRS and CDR2 YFSETQ. CDR3 in amino acids: CASSLGPRNEQFF. CDR3 bases: TGCGCCAGCAGCTTGGGACCGCGCAATGAGCAGTTCTTC.

This clonotype was found a few times. V usage is TRBV4-1 and J usage is TRBJ2-2; maybe TRBD1 (5 bases). Trimming pared 3 bases from V and 1 base from J, leaving 12 bases between. This CDR3 region has 16 residues. CDR1 and CDR2 from the germline V gene are MGHRA and YSYEKL. The CDR3 DNA reads as TGCGCCAGCAGCCACACCTGGGGCTTGAACACCGGGGAGCTGTTTTTT. Translating it yields CASSHTWGLNTGELFF.

This clonotype was counted a few times. The chain has TRBV5-1 and TRBJ2-3; D possibly corresponds to TRBD2 (5 bases). The CDR3 is 14 amino acids. Germline CDR1 reads SGHRS; CDR2 reads YFSETQ. Between the trimmed V and J ends, which lost 6 bases and 3 bases, there was a span of 14 bases. CDR3 region: CASTLASPTDTQYF. The CDR3 bases are TGCGCCAGCACCCTAGCCAGCCCAACAGATACGCAGTATTTT.

In this sample, this clonotype turned up many times. The chain employs TRBV20-1 and TRBJ2-6; TRBD1 matches at 11 bases. Germline CDR1 and CDR2: DFQATT and SNEGSKA (reference sequence). With V trimmed by 1 base and J by 3 bases, 5 bases remained unmatched. The CDR3 loop spans 17 amino acids. CDR3 sequence reads: CSARGTGGAYGANVLTF. CDR3 coding DNA: TGCAGTGCTAGAGGGACAGGGGGCGCATATGGGGCCAACGTCCTGACTTTC.

This clonotype was seen a handful of times. The rearrangement uses TRBV11-2 and TRBJ2-1, with TRBD2 matching over 9 bases. The V gene's germline CDR1 is SGHAT and CDR2 FQNNGV. The CDR3 length is 17 residues. J was trimmed by 1 base and V by 1 base; bases with no gene match: 5. The CDR3 DNA reads as TGTGCCAGCAGCTTAGCATGGCTAGCGGGGTCCTACAATGAGCAGTTCTTC. Translation gives CASSLAWLAGSYNEQFF.

This chain joins TRBV9 and TRBJ2-3; tentatively, D is TRBD1 or TRBD2 (5 bases each). CDR1 and CDR2 from the germline V gene are SGDLS and YYNGEE. This CDR3 has 15 amino acids. V lost 1 base and J 1 base, leaving 10 bases between the germline ends. CDR3 protein: CASSVYGAGTDTQYF. The CDR3 DNA reads as TGTGCCAGCAGCGTATACGGGGCCGGCACAGATACGCAGTATTTT.

This clonotype was detected a few times. The rearrangement links TRBV7-9 to TRBJ2-7; D is undetermined. The CDR3 extends over 15 amino acids. Trimming removed 5 bases from V and 3 bases from J, with 17 bases in between. Per germline, CDR1 SEHNR and CDR2 FQNEAQ (reference sequence). The CDR3 DNA reads TGTGCCAGCAGCGATCGACGGTCGGTAGGCTACGAGCAGTACTTC. It encodes CASSDRRSVGYEQYF.

J is TRBJ2-2 and V is TRBV4-1; TRBD2 matches at 10 bases. The CDR3 totals 16 residues. V lost 1 base to trimming and J lost 7 bases; unmatched junction nucleotides: 6. CDR1 is MGHRA and CDR2 is YSYEKL in the germline V gene. CDR3 DNA sequence: TGCGCCAGCAGCCAAGCCAGCGGGGGGGCCGGCGGGGAGCTGTTTTTT. Protein product: CASSQASGGAGGELFF.

This clonotype has at least ten counts. This chain uses TRBV5-6 with TRBJ1-2; no definite D call. The germline V gene has CDR1 SGHDT and CDR2 YYEEEE. The V end was cut by 5 bases, the J end by 2 bases, with 16 bases between. The CDR3 extends over 15 amino acids. The CDR3 sequence: CASRKPGNTNYGYTF. The CDR3 nucleotides read TGTGCCAGCAGAAAACCGGGAAATACAAACTATGGCTACACCTTC.

At least ten counts were recorded for this clonotype. This chain uses TRBV5-1 with TRBJ1-5; D unclear. CDR3 length: 15 residues. V lost 6 bases and J lost 4, with 17 bases in between. Germline V gene data show CDR1 as SGHRS and CDR2 as YFSETQ. Here the CDR3 reads CASTPFGEMNQPQHF. In DNA, the CDR3 is TGCGCCAGCACCCCCTTTGGGGAGATGAATCAGCCCCAGCATTTT.

This sequence joins TRBV7-2 and TRBJ2-1; a possible D gene is TRBD1 (6 bases). This CDR3 spans 14 amino acids. In germline, CDR1 is SGHTA, CDR2 FQGNSA. Deletions cut 1 base from V and 5 bases from J, with 9 bases between. This CDR3 is CASSLVWTDNEQFF. CDR3 coding DNA: TGTGCCAGCAGCTTAGTATGGACAGACAATGAGCAGTTCTTC.

The chain couples TRBV5-1 to TRBJ2-2; weak D call: TRBD1 (5 bases). CDR1 and CDR2 from the germline V gene are SGHRS and YFSETQ. V lost 8 bases, J lost 0 bases, and 14 bases lay in between. CDR3 size: 15 residues. The CDR3 reads CASRWTTANTGELFF. The CDR3 nucleotides read TGCGCCAGTCGGTGGACGACAGCGAACACCGGGGAGCTGTTTTTT.

This chain links TRBV4-1 with TRBJ2-1; possibly TRBD1 for D (5 bases). This CDR3 is 16 amino acids long. Trimming left V 1 base short and J 0 bases short, with 10 bases between. Germline V gene sequence: CDR1 MGHRA, CDR2 YSYEKL. In DNA, the CDR3 is TGCGCCAGCAGCCAAGGAGACAGAAGCTCCTACAATGAGCAGTTCTTC. It yields the protein CASSQGDRSSYNEQFF.

The sample holds a few counts of this clonotype. The gene calls are TRBV12-3 or TRBV12-4 and TRBJ1-2, with a possible D match to TRBD1 (5 bases). V was pared by 8 bases and J by 6 bases, with 13 bases between. CDR3 length equals 12 residues. CDR3 DNA: TGTGCCAGCCGTGGGGGAGCGCATGGCTACACCTTC. This codes for CASRGGAHGYTF.

The chain has TRBV20-1 and TRBJ2-1; D might be TRBD2 (6 bases). V shed 6 bases and J shed 3 bases, with 18 bases lying between them. CDR3 length: 15 residues. Per germline, CDR1 DFQATT and CDR2 SNEGSKA (reference sequence). CDR3: CSAQRARNHYNEQFF. CDR3 bases: TGCAGTGCCCAGCGGGCCAGAAACCACTACAATGAGCAGTTCTTC.

Many counts were recorded for this clonotype. The chain employs TRBV6-2 or TRBV6-3 and TRBJ1-2; possibly TRBD1 for D (6 bases). V lost 0 bases and J lost 6, with 17 bases in between. From germline, CDR1 is MNHEY and CDR2 SVGEGT. CDR3 length: 16 amino acids. The CDR3 bases are TGTGCCAGCAGTTACTCGGCCCTAGCGGGGGCGGATGGCTACACCTTC. Translation gives CASSYSALAGADGYTF.

This clonotype was observed many times. The chain employs TRBV20-1 and TRBJ1-1; no reliable D call. The CDR3 runs 10 residues. Germline loops: CDR1 DFQATT, CDR2 SNEGSKA (reference sequence). With 3 bases removed from V and 5 bases from J, the gap between germline ends came to 4 bases. The CDR3 bases are TGCAGTGCTAGGGTTACTGAAGCTTTCTTT. This translates into CSARVTEAFF.

This clonotype showed up just a few times. The V gene is TRBV5-1, the J gene TRBJ2-1; TRBD2 might be the D (6 bases). The CDR3 consists of 15 residues. CDR1 SGHRS and CDR2 YFSETQ come from the germline V gene. V lost 5 bases and J 2 bases, leaving 14 bases between the germline ends. The chain's CDR3 is CASRKGTGAYNEQFF. In DNA, the CDR3 is TGCGCCAGCAGGAAGGGGACTGGTGCCTACAATGAGCAGTTCTTC. Together with reference TRBV5-1 and TRBJ2-1, the CDR3 gives the full variable domain: KAGVTQTPRYLIKTRGQQVTLSCSPISGHRSVSWYQQTPGQGLQFLFEYFSETQRNKGNFPGRFSGRQFSNSRSEMNVSTLELGDSALYLCASRKGTGAYNEQFFGPGTRLTVL.

This clonotype was counted many times. The chain is built from TRBV7-2 and TRBJ2-1, with TRBD1 as a possible D gene (5 bases). The CDR3 is 13 residues long. Germline assignment: CDR1 SGHTA and CDR2 FQGNSA. V lost 4 bases and J lost 9, with 13 bases in between. The CDR3 DNA reads as TGTGCCAGCAGCTCCACGGGTCAGGGTGAGCAGTTCTTC. It is translated as CASSSTGQGEQFF.